The 8 T cell receptor beta chains presented below share a single source sample, sequenced in a study of T cell repertoires in cytomegalovirus infection. These receptors' antigens are unknown. TCRdb reanalysed the reads using MiXCR and keeps one entry per CDR3 protein. The sample lists fewer than 950,000 distinct CDR3 sequences, approximately 32% seen once, with approximately 13% in the top ten. The material sequenced was cultured CD8+ T cells from PBMCs, taken from culture after CMV antigen stimulation. The receptors were sampled from a human donor in good health (CMV status not recorded). Some clones in this sample may be carry-over from other donors' samples.

CDR3 bases: TGCGCCAGCAGCTTTTGGACTAGCGGGTTACGGGAGCTGTTTTTT. Translation gives CASSFWTSGLRELFF. The chain uses TRBV5-1 and TRBJ2-2, with TRBD2 matching 11 bases. The J segment lost 9 bases and the V segment lost 2 bases, leaving 6 bases of the junction unmatched. CDR1 SGHRS and CDR2 YFSETQ come from the germline V gene. CDR3 length: 15 residues.

The chain uses TRBV2 and TRBJ1-4; D is uncertain. The CDR3 extends over 15 amino acids. V was cut by 10 bases and J by 6 bases, with 21 bases left in between. Germline V lookup: CDR1 SNHLY, CDR2 FYNNEI. The CDR3: CATLVVDLGHEKLFF. CDR3 coding DNA: TGTGCCACCCTGGTAGTGGATCTCGGTCATGAAAAACTGTTTTTT.

The table lists this clonotype with many counts. V gene TRBV7-9 combines with J gene TRBJ1-1, with D possibly being TRBD1 (5 bases). The CDR3 contains 16 residues. The ends were cut back, 4 bases at V and 3 bases at J, with 18 bases in the middle. Germline V gene lookup returns CDR1 SEHNR and CDR2 FQNEAQ (reference sequence). The CDR3 sequence: CASSWNRKMGYTEAFF. CDR3 nucleotide sequence: TGTGCCAGCAGCTGGAACAGGAAGATGGGTTACACTGAAGCTTTCTTT.

This clonotype was found once. The V gene is TRBV2, the J gene TRBJ2-5; TRBD2 aligns across 11 bases. Losses at the gene ends were 4 bases for V and 2 bases for J; bases not matched to a gene: 3. CDR1 SNHLY and CDR2 FYNNEI come from the germline V gene. CDR3 size: 15 residues. The CDR3 DNA reads TGTGCCAGCAGTGGGGCTAGCGGGGGGCAAGAGACCCAGTACTTC. Residues: CASSGASGGQETQYF.

Notes on this clonotype: No conserved phenylalanine or tryptophan is present at the end of the CDR3, so a read error is the likely explanation. V gene TRBV6-1 combines with J gene TRBJ2-5, with unresolved D. Per germline, CDR1 MNHNS and CDR2 SASEGT. Trimming left V 3 bases short and J 2 bases short, with 10 bases between. The CDR3 runs to 14 residues. CDR3: CASSDTGVQETQYL. In DNA, the CDR3 is TGTGCCAGCAGTGACACGGGTGTACAAGAGACCCAGTACCTC.

The rearrangement joins TRBV5-6 to TRBJ1-6; D is unclear. CDR1 and CDR2 from the germline V gene are SGHDT and YYEEEE. The CDR3 loop spans 17 amino acids. V gave up 0 bases and J gave up 0 bases, with 10 bases separating them. This chain's CDR3 is CASSLAGESSYNSPLHF. CDR3 bases: TGTGCCAGCAGCTTGGCCGGGGAGAGCTCCTATAATTCACCCCTCCACTTT.

This clonotype was seen a handful of times. The chain recombines TRBV6-6 with TRBJ1-6; tentative D call: TRBD1 (6 bases). The CDR3 is made up of 15 amino acids. Trimming took 2 bases from V and 2 from J, leaving 7 bases between them. Germline CDR1 reads MNHNY; CDR2 reads SVGAGI (reference sequence). The CDR3 is CASSYGGPYNSPLHF. CDR3 nucleotide sequence: TGTGCCAGCAGTTACGGGGGCCCCTATAATTCACCCCTCCACTTT.

The rearrangement joins TRBV11-2 to TRBJ2-5; D not certain. Per germline, CDR1 SGHAT and CDR2 FQNNGV. Trimming removed 1 base from V and 5 bases from J, with 17 bases in between. CDR3 length equals 16 residues. As DNA, the CDR3 is TGTGCCAGCAGCTTAGCATCTGACCAACTGGGCGAGACCCAGTACTTC. It codes for CASSLASDQLGETQYF.